Presented here are 10 T cell receptor beta chains from one specimen sequenced in a study of cytomegalovirus exposure and HLA in healthy donors. The study ran its PCR with 60 Vbeta and 13 Jbeta primers. Clones were sequenced by immunoSEQ multiplex PCR, and TCRdb holds only the in-frame ones, with some missing. The sample holds a few hundred thousand clones; 75% to 90% are singletons and the top ten take about 0.3%. The specimen sequenced was PBMCs. These receptor sequences come from a girl aged 2 to 9 in good health and CMV-seronegative.

V gene TRBV5-1 combines with J gene TRBJ1-3; no firm D call. Trimming removed 1 base from V and 0 bases from J, with 14 bases in between. From germline, CDR1 is SGHRS and CDR2 YFSETQ. The CDR3 consists of 17 residues. The CDR3 loop reads CASSLFQGGFSGNTIYF. In DNA, the CDR3 is TGCGCCAGCAGCTTGTTCCAAGGAGGCTTCTCTGGAAACACCATATATTTT.

The chain employs TRBV7-9 and TRBJ1-3, with D possibly TRBD1 on 5 matching bases. Between the trimmed V and J ends, which lost 1 base and 0 bases, there was a span of 7 bases. Germline assignment: CDR1 SEHNR and CDR2 FQNEAQ (reference sequence). This CDR3 has 15 residues. Here the CDR3 DNA reads TGTGCCAGCAGCTTAGTTGGGGCCTCTGGAAACACCATATATTTT. It encodes CASSLVGASGNTIYF.

The chain uses TRBV19 and TRBJ2-5; no clear D. CDR1 LNHDA and CDR2 SQIVND come from the germline V gene (reference sequence). Deletions cut 6 bases from V and 2 bases from J, with 10 bases between. The CDR3 spans 13 residues. Written as DNA, the CDR3 is TGTGCCAGTAGGAACGTGAGGCAAGAGACCCAGTACTTC. Encoded protein: CASRNVRQETQYF.

The rearrangement joins TRBV6-5 to TRBJ2-7, with TRBD1 identical over 9 bases. This CDR3 has 14 amino acids. V was clipped by 5 bases and J by 3 bases; unmatched bases: 5. Germline V gene sequence: CDR1 MNHEY, CDR2 SVGAGI. CDR3 sequence reads: CASSPTGQGYEQYF. CDR3 sequence (DNA): TGTGCCAGCAGTCCCACGGGACAGGGCTACGAGCAGTACTTC.

The chain recombines TRBV13 with TRBJ2-7; TRBD2 matches at 8 bases. The J segment lost 6 bases and the V segment lost 5 bases, leaving 24 bases of the junction unmatched. Germline CDR1 is PRHDT and CDR2 is FYEKMQ (reference sequence). The CDR3 sequence is 19 residues long. The chain's CDR3 is CASSRERESTRGGLAEQYF. DNA for the CDR3: TGTGCCAGCAGCAGGGAGCGGGAGTCAACCCGCGGGGGATTGGCCGAGCAGTACTTC. The variable domain in full, with the rest retrieved from reference TRBV13 and TRBJ2-7, is AAGVIQSPRHLIKEKRETATLKCYPIPRHDTVYWYQQGPGQDPQFLISFYEKMQSDKGSIPDRFSAQQFSDYHSELNMSSLELGDSALYFCASSRERESTRGGLAEQYFGPGTRLTVT.

The chain couples TRBV15 to TRBJ1-1; no firm D call. Germline-derived CDR1 and CDR2 are LNHNV and YYDKDF (reference sequence). V lost 0 bases, J lost 5 bases, and 10 bases lay in between. The CDR3 length is 14 residues. The CDR3 loop is CATSRDNRGTEAFF. Written as DNA, the CDR3 is TGTGCCACCAGCAGAGATAATCGGGGTACTGAAGCTTTCTTT.

The gene calls are TRBV7-9 and TRBJ2-3, with 10 bases aligning to TRBD1. V trimming: 5 bases; J trimming: 6 bases; junction bases outside the gene matches: 14. Germline lookup yields CDR1 SEHNR and CDR2 FQNEAQ (reference sequence). The CDR3 covers 17 residues. This CDR3 is CASSPTGTGAIRDTQYF. CDR3 DNA: TGTGCCAGCAGCCCCACCGGGACAGGGGCCATCCGGGATACGCAGTATTTT.

The chain's CDR3 is CASSLGGGEAFF. CDR3 sequence (DNA): TGTGCCAGCAGCTTAGGTGGCGGGGAAGCTTTCTTT. This chain uses TRBV7-6 with TRBJ1-1, with D unresolved. Trimming cost V 1 base and J 8 bases, with 8 bases left between them. This CDR3 region has 12 residues. CDR1 is SGHVS and CDR2 is FNYEAQ in the germline V gene.

This chain joins TRBV28 and TRBJ1-2; 9 positions agree with TRBD1. The J segment lost 3 bases and the V segment lost 9 bases, leaving 5 bases of the junction unmatched. Germline lookup yields CDR1 MDHEN and CDR2 SYDVKM. This CDR3 comprises 13 residues. This CDR3 reads CASGTGPDYGYTF. For the CDR3, the DNA is TGTGCCAGTGGGACAGGGCCAGACTATGGCTACACCTTC.

This chain joins TRBV11-3 and TRBJ2-2; TRBD2 agrees at 9 bases. This CDR3 is built from 16 residues. Looked up from germline, CDR1 is SGHNT and CDR2 is YENEEA. Trimming at V came to 5 bases and at J to 6 bases, leaving 10 bases not matched to a gene. This CDR3 is CASSQAGGLISGELFF. CDR3 nucleotides: TGTGCCAGCAGCCAAGCGGGGGGCCTCATCTCCGGGGAGCTGTTTTTT.